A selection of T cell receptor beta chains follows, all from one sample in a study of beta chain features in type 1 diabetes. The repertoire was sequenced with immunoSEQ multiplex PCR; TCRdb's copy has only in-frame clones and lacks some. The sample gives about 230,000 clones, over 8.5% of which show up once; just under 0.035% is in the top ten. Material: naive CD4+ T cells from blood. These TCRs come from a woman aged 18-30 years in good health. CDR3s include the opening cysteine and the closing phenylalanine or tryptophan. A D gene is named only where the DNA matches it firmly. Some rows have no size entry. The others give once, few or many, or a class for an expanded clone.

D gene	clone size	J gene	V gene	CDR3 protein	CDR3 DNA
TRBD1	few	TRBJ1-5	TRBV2	CASRDRGNQPQHF	TGTGCCAGCAGGGACAGGGGGAATCAGCCCCAGCATTTT
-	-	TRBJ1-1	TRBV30	CAWRPVLNTEAFF	TGTGCCTGGAGACCGGTCCTGAACACTGAAGCTTTCTTT
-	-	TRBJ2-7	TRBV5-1	CASSREALGEQYF	TGCGCCAGCAGCAGAGAGGCCCTTGGCGAGCAGTACTTC
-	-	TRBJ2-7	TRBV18	CASSPGSSWSEQYF	TGTGCCAGCTCACCAGGATCTAGCTGGAGCGAGCAGTACTTC
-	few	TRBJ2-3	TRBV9	CASSVVGSATDTQYF	TGTGCCAGCAGCGTAGTCGGGAGCGCCACAGATACGCAGTATTTT
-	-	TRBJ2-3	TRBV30	CACQEGAPPDTQYF	TGTGCCTGCCAGGAGGGGGCCCCCCCAGATACGCAGTATTTT
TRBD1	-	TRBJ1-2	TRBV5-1	CASSLAGGILDGYTF	TGCGCCAGCAGCTTAGCAGGGGGCATATTGGATGGCTACACCTTC
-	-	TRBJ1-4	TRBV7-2	CASRREGVTNEKLFF	TGTGCCAGCAGAAGAGAGGGGGTGACTAATGAAAAACTGTTTTTT
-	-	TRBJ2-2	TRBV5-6	CASSLGQNTGELFF	TGTGCCAGCAGCTTGGGACAGAACACCGGGGAGCTGTTTTTT
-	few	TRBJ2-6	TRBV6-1	CASSEGVLPLSGANVLTF	TGTGCCAGCAGTGAAGGAGTCCTCCCTCTCTCTGGGGCCAACGTCCTGACTTTC
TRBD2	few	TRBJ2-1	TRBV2	CASSEVGGSNEQFF	TGTGCCAGCAGTGAAGTCGGCGGGAGCAATGAGCAGTTCTTC
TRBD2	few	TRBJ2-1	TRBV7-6	CASSSQLAGVLDEQFF	TGTGCCAGCAGCTCCCAACTAGCGGGAGTTCTCGATGAGCAGTTCTTC
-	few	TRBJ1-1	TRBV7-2	CASSHRSGRRNTEAFF	TGTGCCAGCAGCCACCGTTCAGGGCGGAGGAACACTGAAGCTTTCTTT
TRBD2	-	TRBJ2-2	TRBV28	CASSLSAGGWTGELFF	TGTGCCAGCAGTTTATCGGCGGGGGGTTGGACCGGGGAGCTGTTTTTT
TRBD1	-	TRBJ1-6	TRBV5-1	CASSRQGELNSPLHF	TGCGCCAGCAGTCGACAGGGGGAATTGAATTCACCCCTCCACTTT
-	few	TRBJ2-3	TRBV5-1	CASSPAVSTDTQYF	TGCGCCAGCAGCCCTGCAGTCAGCACAGATACGCAGTATTTT
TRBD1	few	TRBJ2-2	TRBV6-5	CASSRGRRTGELFF	TGTGCCAGCTCGAGGGGGCGCCGAACCGGGGAGCTGTTTTTT
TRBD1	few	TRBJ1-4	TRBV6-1	CAISESRRGRENEKLFF	TGTGCCATCAGTGAGTCGAGGAGGGGGCGAGAAAATGAAAAACTGTTTTTT
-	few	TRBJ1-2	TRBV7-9	CASSLARPIGEGYTF	TGTGCCAGCAGCTTAGCTCGGCCGATCGGGGAAGGCTACACCTTC
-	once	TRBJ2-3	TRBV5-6	CASSLGGTRGADTQYF	TGTGCCAGCAGCTTGGGCGGGACGAGAGGGGCAGATACGCAGTATTTT
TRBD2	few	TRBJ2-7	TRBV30	CAWSVSYSGYEQYF	TGTGCCTGGAGTGTAAGTTATAGCGGGTACGAGCAGTACTTC
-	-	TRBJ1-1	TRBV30	CAWSVAKQGYTEAFF	TGTGCCTGGAGTGTAGCGAAACAGGGATACACTGAAGCTTTCTTT
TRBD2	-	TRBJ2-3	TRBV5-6	CASLGSGSTDTQYF	TGTGCCAGCCTCGGTAGCGGGTCCACAGATACGCAGTATTTT
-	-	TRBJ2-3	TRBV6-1	CASSERRHTDTQYF	TGTGCCAGCAGTGAACGCCGACACACAGATACGCAGTATTTT
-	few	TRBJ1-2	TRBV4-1	CASSIEGQGRGYTF	TGCGCCAGCAGTATTGAGGGACAAGGACGGGGCTACACCTTC
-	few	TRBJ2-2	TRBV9	CASSVGQNTGELFF	TGTGCCAGCAGCGTAGGACAAAACACCGGGGAGCTGTTTTTT
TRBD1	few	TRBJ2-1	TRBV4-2	CASSPPGQGNEQFF	TGTGCCAGCAGCCCGCCGGGACAGGGGAATGAGCAGTTCTTC
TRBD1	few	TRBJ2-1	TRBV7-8	CASNDRTGRVNEQFF	TGTGCCAGCAATGACCGGACAGGAAGGGTAAATGAGCAGTTCTTC
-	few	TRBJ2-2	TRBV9	CASSVVLGELFF	TGTGCCAGCAGCGTAGTTCTCGGGGAGCTGTTTTTT
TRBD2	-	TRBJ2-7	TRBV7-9	CASSSRASGGLTSTYEQYF	TGTGCCAGCAGCTCTAGGGCTAGCGGGGGCCTTACCTCGACCTACGAGCAGTACTTC
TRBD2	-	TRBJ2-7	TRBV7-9	CASSNSGRRHEQYF	TGTGCCAGCAGCAATAGCGGGAGGCGCCACGAGCAGTACTTC
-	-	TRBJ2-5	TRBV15	CATSRGFGIQETQYF	TGTGCCACCAGCAGAGGGTTCGGGATCCAAGAGACCCAGTACTTC
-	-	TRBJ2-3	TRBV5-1	CASSQGGKGTDTQYF	TGCGCCAGCAGCCAGGGCGGGAAAGGCACAGATACGCAGTATTTT
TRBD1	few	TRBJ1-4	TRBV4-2	CASSHGQGSDEKLFF	TGTGCCAGCAGCCACGGACAGGGGAGCGATGAAAAACTGTTTTTT
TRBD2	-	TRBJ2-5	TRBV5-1	CASSTRGGRETQYF	TGCGCCAGCAGCACGCGGGGGGGCCGGGAGACCCAGTACTTC
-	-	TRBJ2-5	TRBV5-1	CASSLGSAETQYF	TGCGCCAGCAGCTTGGGTAGCGCCGAGACCCAGTACTTC
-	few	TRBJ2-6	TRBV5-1	CASSPRGSSGANVLTF	TGCGCCAGCAGCCCGCGGGGTTCCTCTGGGGCCAACGTCCTGACTTTC
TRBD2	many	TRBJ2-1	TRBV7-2	CAIGLAGGRQFF	TGTGCCATCGGACTAGCGGGAGGGAGGCAGTTCTTC
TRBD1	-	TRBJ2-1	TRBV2	CASSRQGYRVNEQFF	TGTGCCAGCAGTAGACAGGGCTATCGGGTCAATGAGCAGTTCTTC
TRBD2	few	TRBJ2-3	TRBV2	CASSTLAGGDTQYF	TGTGCCAGCAGTACCCTAGCGGGAGGAGATACGCAGTATTTT
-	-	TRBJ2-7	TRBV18	CASSVQGYEQYF	TGTGCCAGCTCAGTACAGGGCTACGAGCAGTACTTC
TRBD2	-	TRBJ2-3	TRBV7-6	CASSLVASGTSGSYTQYF	TGTGCCAGCAGCTTAGTAGCTTCCGGGACTAGCGGGAGTTATACGCAGTATTTT
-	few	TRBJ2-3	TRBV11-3	CASSSSWGDPTDTQYF	TGTGCCAGCAGCTCAAGCTGGGGCGACCCCACAGATACGCAGTATTTT
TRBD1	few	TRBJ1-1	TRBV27	CASREQGQTEAFF	TGTGCCAGCAGGGAACAGGGGCAGACTGAAGCTTTCTTT
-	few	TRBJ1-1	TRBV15	CATSLGGGDTEAFF	TGTGCCACCAGCTTGGGGGGGGGAGACACTGAAGCTTTCTTT
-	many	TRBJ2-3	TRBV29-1	CSVEDLRTDTQYF	TGCAGCGTTGAAGATCTAAGAACAGATACGCAGTATTTT
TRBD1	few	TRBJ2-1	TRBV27	CASTTATGAYNEQFF	TGTGCCAGCACTACAGCGACAGGGGCGTACAATGAGCAGTTCTTC
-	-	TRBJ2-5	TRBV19	CASRKTGAGAEETQYF	TGTGCCAGTCGAAAGACGGGGGCGGGGGCGGAAGAGACCCAGTACTTC
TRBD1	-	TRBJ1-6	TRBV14	CASNQDRGNSPLHF	TGTGCCAGCAATCAGGACAGGGGAAATTCACCCCTCCACTTT
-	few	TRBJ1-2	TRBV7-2	CASTEPYDSRGYTF	TGTGCCAGCACCGAACCTTACGACAGCAGGGGCTACACCTTC
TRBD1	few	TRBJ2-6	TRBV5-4	CASSLRQGAGGANVLTF	TGTGCCAGCAGCTTGCGACAGGGGGCTGGTGGGGCCAACGTCCTGACTTTC
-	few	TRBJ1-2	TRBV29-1	CSVDAAERGGYTF	TGCAGCGTAGATGCAGCCGAAAGAGGTGGCTACACCTTC
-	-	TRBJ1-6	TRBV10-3	CAISGQNNSPLHF	TGTGCCATCAGTGGGCAGAATAATTCACCCCTCCACTTT
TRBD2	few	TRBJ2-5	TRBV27	CASMVASGGQETQYF	TGTGCCAGCATGGTAGCTAGCGGGGGCCAAGAGACCCAGTACTTC
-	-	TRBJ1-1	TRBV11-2	CASSLDLISGVNTEAFF	TGTGCCAGCAGCTTAGATCTCATTAGCGGGGTTAACACTGAAGCTTTCTTT